This TCR beta chain stems from a study of T cell responses to AZD1222 COVID-19 vaccine. The study's findings and limits: Vaccine-associated CD4 TCRs spanned spike, dominant at 160-218 and 743-854. The study sampled repertoires only after the peak T cell response.

Some clones are missing from TCRdb's copy, which holds only in-frame ones; the method was immunoSEQ multiplex PCR. The sample has 80,000 or so clones, approximately 88% seen once. A note on this clone: Its target is unknown. This could be a read error, since a much larger clone is one nucleotide away.

Sequencing was performed on peripheral blood, taken on day 0 of MenACWY control vaccination. The receptor was isolated from an adult in good health.

Written as DNA, the CDR3 is TGTGCCAGCAGTTACCCAACCTACGAGCAGTACTTC. It translates to CASSYPTYEQYF. This sequence joins TRBV6-2 or TRBV6-3 and TRBJ2-7; no definite D call. Germline assignment: CDR1 MNHEY and CDR2 SVGEGT. The CDR3 covers 12 residues. The V and J ends lost 2 bases and 2 bases respectively, with 4 bases between them.